This T cell receptor beta chain was documented in a study of identical twins. The study, taken as a whole, reports: Abundant cord blood beta clonotypes carried fewer insertions; memory repertoires showed none.

This clonotype was picked up many times. The antigen is undetermined. A template switching step contributed a universal primer site, while unique molecular identifiers were present in the cDNA. TCRdb independently ran MiXCR on the 5' RACE reads; one entry per CDR3 protein. Here the sample spans hundreds of thousands of distinct CDR3 sequences, 5.5% to 6.5% being singletons. The sequence derives from a man aged 18 to 29 in good health. Input material: naive T cells sorted from blood.

For the CDR3, the DNA is TGTGCCACCGTCGGGAGATACACAGATACGCAGTATTTT. It codes for CATVGRYTDTQYF. This chain uses TRBV3-1 with TRBJ2-3; TRBD2 might be the D (6 bases). The V and J ends lost 10 bases and 2 bases respectively, with 13 bases between them. Germline CDR1 reads LGHDT; CDR2 reads YNNKEL (reference sequence). The CDR3 covers 13 residues.